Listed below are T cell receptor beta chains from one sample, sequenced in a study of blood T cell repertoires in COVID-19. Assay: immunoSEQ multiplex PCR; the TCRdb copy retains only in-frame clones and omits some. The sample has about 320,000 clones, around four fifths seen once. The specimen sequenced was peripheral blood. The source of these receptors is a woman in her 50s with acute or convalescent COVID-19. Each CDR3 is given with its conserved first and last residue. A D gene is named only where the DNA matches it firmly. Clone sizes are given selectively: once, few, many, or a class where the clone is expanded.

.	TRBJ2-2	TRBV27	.	TGTGCCAGCGGGACGGGACTCAACACCGGGGAGTTGTTTTTT	CASGTGLNTGELFF
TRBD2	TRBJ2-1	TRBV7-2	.	TGTGCCAGCGCCCAGCGGGGGGGCCTCTACAATGAGCAGTTCTTC	CASAQRGGLYNEQFF
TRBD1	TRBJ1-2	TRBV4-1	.	TGCGCCAGCAGCCAAGATTTCACAGGGGGCTACTATGGCTACACCTTC	CASSQDFTGGYYGYTF
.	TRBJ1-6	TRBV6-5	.	TGTGCCAGCATGTGGGAGCGTAATTCACCCCTCCACTTT	CASMWERNSPLHF
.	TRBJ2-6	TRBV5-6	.	TGTGCCAGCAGCTTGCTTTCAGGCTTTGACAACGTCCTGACTTTC	CASSLLSGFDNVLTF
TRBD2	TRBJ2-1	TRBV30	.	TGTGCCTGGAAACGCGGGAGTTCAGTATACAATGAGCAGTTCTTC	CAWKRGSSVYNEQFF
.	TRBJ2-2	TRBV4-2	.	TGTGCCAGCAGCCGAGAAACAGGGGGGGGAAAGACCGGGGAGCTGTTTTTT	CASSRETGGGKTGELFF
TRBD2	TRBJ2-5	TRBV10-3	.	TGTGCCATCAGTCGGACTAGCGGGGGGAACCAAGAGACCCAGTACTTC	CAISRTSGGNQETQYF
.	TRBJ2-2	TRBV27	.	TGTGCCAGCAGTCCCCTAATGACAGGTAGAGGCACCGGGGAGCTGTTTTTT	CASSPLMTGRGTGELFF
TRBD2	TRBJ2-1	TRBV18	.	TGTGCCAGCATGCATCCTAGCGGGAGGAACAATGAGCAGTTCTTC	CASMHPSGRNNEQFF
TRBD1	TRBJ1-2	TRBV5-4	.	TGTGCCAGCAGCAAAGGACAGGGCGTAGGCTATGGCTACACCTTC	CASSKGQGVGYGYTF
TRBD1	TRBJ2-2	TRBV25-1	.	TGTGCCAGCAGTTCCTGGACAGGGGACGGGGAGCTGTTTTTT	CASSSWTGDGELFF
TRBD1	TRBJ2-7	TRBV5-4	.	TGTGCCAGCAGCAAAACAGGGGTAACCTCCTACGAGCAGTACTTC	CASSKTGVTSYEQYF
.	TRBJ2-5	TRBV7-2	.	TGTGCCAGCAGCCCGGGAATCATAGAGACCCAGTACTTC	CASSPGIIETQYF
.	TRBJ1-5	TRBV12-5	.	TGTGCTAGTGGTTCGGGGGGCTTGGGCAATCAGCCCCAGCATTTT	CASGSGGLGNQPQHF
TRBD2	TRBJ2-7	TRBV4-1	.	TGCGCCAGCAGTCATGCTAGCGGGGGTGAGCAGTACTTC	CASSHASGGEQYF
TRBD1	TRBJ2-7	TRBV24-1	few	TGTGCCACCAGTGATCGAGACCCGGGACAGACCTACGAGCAGTACTTC	CATSDRDPGQTYEQYF
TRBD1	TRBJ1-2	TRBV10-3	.	TGTGCCATCAGCACAAACAGGGGGGCGTCGAACTATGGCTACACCTTC	CAISTNRGASNYGYTF
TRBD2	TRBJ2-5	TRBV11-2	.	TGTGCCAGCAGCTTCCAAGCGGGGGGGTGGGAGACCCAGTACTTC	CASSFQAGGWETQYF
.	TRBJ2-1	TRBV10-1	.	TGCGCCAGCAGTGAGACCGGGGGTTCCTCCTACAATGAGCAGTTCTTC	CASSETGGSSYNEQFF
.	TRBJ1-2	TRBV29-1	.	TGCAGCGTTGGAGTGGGAGGGCTGGTTGAGTCCTATGGCTACACCTTC	CSVGVGGLVESYGYTF
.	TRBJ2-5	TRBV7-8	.	TGTGCCAGCAGCCGAAGGCCGGAGGGGGGGAGAGAGACCCAGTACTTC	CASSRRPEGGRETQYF
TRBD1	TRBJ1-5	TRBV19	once	TGTGCCAGTAGGGGACAGTATAGCAATCAGCCCCAGCATTTT	CASRGQYSNQPQHF
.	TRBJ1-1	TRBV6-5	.	TGTGCCAGCAGTCTTAACAGGGATATTACTGAAGCTTTCTTT	CASSLNRDITEAFF
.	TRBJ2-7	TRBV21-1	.	TGTGCCAGCAGCCTAGATCTGGGGACTAGCGAGACCTACGAGCAGTACTTC	CASSLDLGTSETYEQYF
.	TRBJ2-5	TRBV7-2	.	TGTGCCAGCAGCTCTTTTGGGAGACTATCCTACTTC	CASSSFGRLSYF
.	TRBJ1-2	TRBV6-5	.	TGTGCCAGCAGCCTCGGACAGTCCGGTGGCTACACCTTC	CASSLGQSGGYTF
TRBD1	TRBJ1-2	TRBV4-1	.	TGCGCCAGCAGCCAAAAGGACAGGGAGTCGGCGCGCTACACCTTC	CASSQKDRESARYTF
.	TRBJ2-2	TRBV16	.	TGTGCCAGCAGCCAATCCCGGGTTACCGGGGAGCTGTTTTTT	CASSQSRVTGELFF
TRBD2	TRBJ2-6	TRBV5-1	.	TGCGCCAGCAGTAGCGGGGGATACTCTGGGGCCAACGTCCTGACTTTC	CASSSGGYSGANVLTF
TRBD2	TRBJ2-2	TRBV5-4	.	TGTGCCAGCAGGGAGCGGGGGGGCATTGATACCGGGGAGCTGTTTTTT	CASRERGGIDTGELFF
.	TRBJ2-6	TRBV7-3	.	TGTGCCAGCAGCTTAGGTCCGCTATCTGGGGCCAACGTCCTGACTTTC	CASSLGPLSGANVLTF
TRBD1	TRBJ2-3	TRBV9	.	TGTGCCAGCGATCGGACAGGGGCGAATACGCAGTATTTT	CASDRTGANTQYF